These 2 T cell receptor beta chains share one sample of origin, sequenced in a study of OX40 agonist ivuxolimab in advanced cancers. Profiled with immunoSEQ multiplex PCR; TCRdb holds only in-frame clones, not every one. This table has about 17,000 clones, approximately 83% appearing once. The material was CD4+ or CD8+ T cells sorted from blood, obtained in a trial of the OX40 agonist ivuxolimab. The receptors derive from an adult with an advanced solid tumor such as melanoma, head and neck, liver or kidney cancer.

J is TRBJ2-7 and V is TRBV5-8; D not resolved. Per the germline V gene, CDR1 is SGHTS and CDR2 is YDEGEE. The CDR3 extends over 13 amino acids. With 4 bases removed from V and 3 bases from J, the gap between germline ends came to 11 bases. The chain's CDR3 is CASSEPPSYEQYF. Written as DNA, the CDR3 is TGTGCCAGCAGCGAGCCCCCCAGCTACGAGCAGTACTTC.

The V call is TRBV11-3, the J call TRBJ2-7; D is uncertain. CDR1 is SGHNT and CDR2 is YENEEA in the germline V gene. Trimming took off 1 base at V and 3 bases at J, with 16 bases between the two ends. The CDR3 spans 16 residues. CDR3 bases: TGTGCCAGCAGCTTAGCTCGAGGACGGGTTGACTACGAGCAGTACTTC. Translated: CASSLARGRVDYEQYF.